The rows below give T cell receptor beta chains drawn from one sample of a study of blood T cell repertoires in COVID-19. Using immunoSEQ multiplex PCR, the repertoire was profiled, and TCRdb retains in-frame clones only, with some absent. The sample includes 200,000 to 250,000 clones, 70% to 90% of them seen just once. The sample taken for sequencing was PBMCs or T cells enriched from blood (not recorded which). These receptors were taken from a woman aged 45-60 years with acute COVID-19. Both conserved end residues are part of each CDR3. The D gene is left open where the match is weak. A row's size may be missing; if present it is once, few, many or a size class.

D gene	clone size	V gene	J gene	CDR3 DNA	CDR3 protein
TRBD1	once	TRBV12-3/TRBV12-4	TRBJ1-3	TGTGCCAGCAGCGCGAACAGGGGCATATATTTT	CASSANRGIYF
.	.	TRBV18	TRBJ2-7	TGTGCCAGCACCCCGGGACAAACCTACGAGCAGTACTTC	CASTPGQTYEQYF
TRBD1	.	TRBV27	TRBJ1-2	TGTGCCAGCAGCCTACAGGGGGACTATGGCTACACCTTC	CASSLQGDYGYTF
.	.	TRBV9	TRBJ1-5	TGTGCCAGCAGCCCAGGACTAGTCGGGGGTCAGCCCCAGCATTTT	CASSPGLVGGQPQHF
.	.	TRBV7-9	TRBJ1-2	TGTGCCAGCAGCTTAGGGGAGTCGATCCTGTTCTATGGCTACACCTTC	CASSLGESILFYGYTF
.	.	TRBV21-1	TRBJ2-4	TGTGCCAGCCAAGGAGGGTGGGGACCTCCGGGGAACATTCAGTACTTC	CASQGGWGPPGNIQYF
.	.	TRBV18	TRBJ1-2	TGTGCCAGCTCACCGCGGGGCCTCGTAGGCTACACCTTC	CASSPRGLVGYTF
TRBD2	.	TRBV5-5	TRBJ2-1	TGTGCCAGCAGCCGCCGATTGGGCGGGAGAACTCACAATGAGCAGTTCTTC	CASSRRLGGRTHNEQFF
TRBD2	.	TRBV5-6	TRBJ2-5	TGTGCCAGCAGCTTACTAGCGGGAGGGCCACAGGAGACCCAGTACTTC	CASSLLAGGPQETQYF
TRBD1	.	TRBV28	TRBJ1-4	TGTGCCAGCAGTTTGACAGGGGACTTTCTCCCTTCTAATGAAAAACTGTTTTTT	CASSLTGDFLPSNEKLFF
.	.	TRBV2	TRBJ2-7	TGTGCCAGCAGTGAGGCGGGCAGAAACTACGAGCAGTACTTC	CASSEAGRNYEQYF
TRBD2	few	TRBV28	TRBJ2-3	TGTGCCAGCAGTACTAGCGGGAGGGGAGCAGATACGCAGTATTTT	CASSTSGRGADTQYF
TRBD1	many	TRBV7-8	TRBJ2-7	TGTGCCAGCAGCGGGGTAGTTTCGCACGCCGGGACAGGGCAGTACTTC	CASSGVVSHAGTGQYF
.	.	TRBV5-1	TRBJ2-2	TGCGCCAGCAGCTTGGGAGCTGCCAACACCGGGGAGCTGTTTTTT	CASSLGAANTGELFF
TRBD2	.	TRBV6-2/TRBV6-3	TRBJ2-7	TGTGCCAGCAGTTCGCCAACTACTAGCGGGATCTCCTACGAGCAGTACTTC	CASSSPTTSGISYEQYF
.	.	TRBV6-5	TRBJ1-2	TGTGCCAGCAGTCGAGAACGTAACTATGGCTACACCTTC	CASSRERNYGYTF
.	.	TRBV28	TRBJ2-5	TGTGCCAGCACCCCCTCTCACAGGGTGGCAGAGACCCAGTACTTC	CASTPSHRVAETQYF
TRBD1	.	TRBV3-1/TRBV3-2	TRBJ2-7	TGTGCCAGCAGCCTTCGGGGACAGACCTACGAGCAGTACTTC	CASSLRGQTYEQYF
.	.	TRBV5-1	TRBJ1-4	TGCGCCAGCAGCTTGGGACACCCTAATGAAAAACTGTTTTTT	CASSLGHPNEKLFF
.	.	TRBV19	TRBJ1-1	TGTGCCAGTAGTATAGCAGGCCCCAAGGTCACTGAAGCTTTCTTT	CASSIAGPKVTEAFF
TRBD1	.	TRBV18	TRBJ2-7	TGTGCCAGCTCACTCTCTTCCGGGACAGGGGGTTACGAGCAGTACTTC	CASSLSSGTGGYEQYF
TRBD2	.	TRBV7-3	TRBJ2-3	TGTGCCAGCAGCTTAGGACTAGCGGGAGGAAGAGATACGCAGTATTTT	CASSLGLAGGRDTQYF
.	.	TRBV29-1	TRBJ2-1	TGCAGCGTTGAAAACAGGTTGGGCGAGCAGTTCTTC	CSVENRLGEQFF
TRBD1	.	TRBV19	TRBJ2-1	TGTGCCAGTAGTATAGCGGGACAGGGGCCTTACAATGAGCAGTTCTTC	CASSIAGQGPYNEQFF
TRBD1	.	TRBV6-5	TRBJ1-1	TGTGCCAGCAGTTACTCCGGGACAGGGGATCTTGAAGCTTTCTTT	CASSYSGTGDLEAFF
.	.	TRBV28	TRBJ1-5	TGTGCCAGCAGTTTACCAAAGGGGTCCAATCAGCCCCAGCATTTT	CASSLPKGSNQPQHF
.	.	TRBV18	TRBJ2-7	TGTGCCAGCTCACCAAGGGCCGCGGGAAGCTCCTACGAGCAGTACTTC	CASSPRAAGSSYEQYF
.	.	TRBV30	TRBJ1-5	TGTGCCTGGAGTGTAGGACACTTCAATCAGCCCCAGCATTTT	CAWSVGHFNQPQHF
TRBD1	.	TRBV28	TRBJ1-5	TGTGCCAGCAGCCGTGGACAGGGCCGGGTTACCCAGCCCCAGCATTTT	CASSRGQGRVTQPQHF
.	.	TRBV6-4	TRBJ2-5	TGTGCCAGCAGTCCAGGGAGCGGAGGGGTAGAGACCCAGTACTTC	CASSPGSGGVETQYF
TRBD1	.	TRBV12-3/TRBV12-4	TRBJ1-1	TGTGCCAGCAGTTCATCAGGGGGCATTGAAGCTTTCTTT	CASSSSGGIEAFF
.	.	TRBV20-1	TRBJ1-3	TGCAGTGCTAGTCTCGACAGTTCTGGAAACACCATATATTTT	CSASLDSSGNTIYF
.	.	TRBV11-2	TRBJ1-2	TGTGCCAGCAGCTTAGCAGGGTTCGGCTACACCTTC	CASSLAGFGYTF
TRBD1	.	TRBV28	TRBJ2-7	TGTGCCAGCAGCGGAGGACAGGGGGTATTCTACGAGCAGTACTTC	CASSGGQGVFYEQYF
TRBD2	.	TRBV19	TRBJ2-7	TGTGCCACCGCGACTAGCGGGAGCTCCTACGAGCAGTACTTC	CATATSGSSYEQYF
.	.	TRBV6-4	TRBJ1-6	TGTGCCAGCAGTGACTCGGGGGGTCCCCTCCACTTT	CASSDSGGPLHF
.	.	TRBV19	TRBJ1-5	TGTGCCAGTAGTATAGATGCCGGGCAGCCCCAGCATTTT	CASSIDAGQPQHF
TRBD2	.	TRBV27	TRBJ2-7	TGTGCCAGCAGTTTAAGTACTAGCGGGAGCTACGAGCAGTACTTC	CASSLSTSGSYEQYF
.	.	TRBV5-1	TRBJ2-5	TGCGCCAGCAGCTGGAACACAGGACAAGAGACCCAGTACTTC	CASSWNTGQETQYF
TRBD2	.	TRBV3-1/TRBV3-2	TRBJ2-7	TGTGCCAGCAGCCCCCCTTTTGGCGGGAGGGCCTACGAGCAGTACTTC	CASSPPFGGRAYEQYF
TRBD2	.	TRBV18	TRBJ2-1	TGTGCCAGCTCACCGGGCGGGAGATCCTACAATGAGCAGTTCTTC	CASSPGGRSYNEQFF
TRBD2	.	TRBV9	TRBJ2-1	TGTGCCAGCAGCGTAGGGACTAGCGGGAGCGGGGACAATGAGCAGTTCTTC	CASSVGTSGSGDNEQFF
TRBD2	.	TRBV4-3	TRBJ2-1	TGCGCCAGCAGCCCACGACTAGCGGGAGGCCCACGGTTGAATGAGCAGTTCTTC	CASSPRLAGGPRLNEQFF
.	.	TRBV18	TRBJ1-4	TGTGCCAGCTCATTGACACCGCGTAATGAAAAACTGTTTTTT	CASSLTPRNEKLFF
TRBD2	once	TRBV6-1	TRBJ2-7	TGTGCCAGCAGTGAAGCGGCAGTGACTAGCGGTACCTACGAGCAGTACTTC	CASSEAAVTSGTYEQYF